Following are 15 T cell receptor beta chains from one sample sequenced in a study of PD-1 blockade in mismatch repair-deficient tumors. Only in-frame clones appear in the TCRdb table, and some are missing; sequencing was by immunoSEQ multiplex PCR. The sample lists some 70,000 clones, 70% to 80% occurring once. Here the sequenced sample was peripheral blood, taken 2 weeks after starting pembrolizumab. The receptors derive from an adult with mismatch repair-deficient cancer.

The CDR3 nucleotides read TGTGCCAGCAGCTTAAGTCCGGGCCGAACAGATACGCAGTATTTT. Its translation: CASSLSPGRTDTQYF. The chain uses TRBV7-3 and TRBJ2-3, with D hard to call. The V and J ends lost 1 base and 3 bases respectively, with 11 bases between them. The CDR3 is 15 residues long. Germline V gene sequence: CDR1 SGHTA, CDR2 FQGTGA.

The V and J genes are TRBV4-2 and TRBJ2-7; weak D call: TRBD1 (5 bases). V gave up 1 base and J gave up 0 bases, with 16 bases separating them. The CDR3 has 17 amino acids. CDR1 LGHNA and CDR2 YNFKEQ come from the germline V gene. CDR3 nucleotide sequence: TGTGCCAGCAGCCAAGTTATGGGGCGAGAACTCTCCTACGAGCAGTACTTC. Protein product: CASSQVMGRELSYEQYF.

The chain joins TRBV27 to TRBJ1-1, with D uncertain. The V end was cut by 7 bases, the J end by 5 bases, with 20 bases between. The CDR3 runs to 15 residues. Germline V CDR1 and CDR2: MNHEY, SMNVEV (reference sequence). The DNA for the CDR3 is TGTGCCAGCATCATTTCCGGGATCGGCCGTACTGAAGCTTTCTTT. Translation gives CASIISGIGRTEAFF.

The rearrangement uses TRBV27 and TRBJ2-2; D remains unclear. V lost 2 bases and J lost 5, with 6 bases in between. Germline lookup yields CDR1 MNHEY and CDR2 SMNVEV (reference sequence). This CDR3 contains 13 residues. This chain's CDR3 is CASSLAKTGELFF. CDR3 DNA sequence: TGTGCCAGCAGTTTAGCTAAGACCGGGGAGCTGTTTTTT.

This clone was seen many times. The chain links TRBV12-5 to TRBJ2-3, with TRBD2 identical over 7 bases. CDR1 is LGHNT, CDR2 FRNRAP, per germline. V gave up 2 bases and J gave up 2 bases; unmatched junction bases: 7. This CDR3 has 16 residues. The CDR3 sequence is CASGLTPGLFTDTQYF. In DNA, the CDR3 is TGTGCTAGTGGTTTGACCCCGGGACTATTCACAGATACGCAGTATTTT. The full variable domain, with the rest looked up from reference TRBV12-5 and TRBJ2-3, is DARVTQTPRHKVTEMGQEVTMRCQPILGHNTVFWYRQTMMQGLELLAYFRNRAPLDDSGMPKDRFSAEMPDATLATLKIQPSEPRDSAVYFCASGLTPGLFTDTQYFGPGTRLTVL.

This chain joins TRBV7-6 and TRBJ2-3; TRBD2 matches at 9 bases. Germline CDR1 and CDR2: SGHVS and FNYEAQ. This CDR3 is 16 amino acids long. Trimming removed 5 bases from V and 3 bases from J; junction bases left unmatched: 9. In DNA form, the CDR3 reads TGTGCCAGCAGCGCTCAGGCTAGCGGGAATACAGATACGCAGTATTTT. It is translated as CASSAQASGNTDTQYF.

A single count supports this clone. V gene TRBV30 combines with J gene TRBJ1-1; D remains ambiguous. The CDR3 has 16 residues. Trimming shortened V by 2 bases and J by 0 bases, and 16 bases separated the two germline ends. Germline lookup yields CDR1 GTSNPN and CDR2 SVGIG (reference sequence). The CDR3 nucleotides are TGTGCCTGGAGTCCTTTCAGGAGCTCCATGAACACTGAAGCTTTCTTT. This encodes CAWSPFRSSMNTEAFF.

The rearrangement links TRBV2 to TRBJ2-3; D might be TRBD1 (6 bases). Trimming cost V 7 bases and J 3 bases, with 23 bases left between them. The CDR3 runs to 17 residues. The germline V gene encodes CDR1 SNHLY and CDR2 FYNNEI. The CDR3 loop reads CASNLRGTGSMTDTQYF. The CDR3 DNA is TGTGCCAGCAACCTGAGAGGTACAGGGTCTATGACAGATACGCAGTATTTT.

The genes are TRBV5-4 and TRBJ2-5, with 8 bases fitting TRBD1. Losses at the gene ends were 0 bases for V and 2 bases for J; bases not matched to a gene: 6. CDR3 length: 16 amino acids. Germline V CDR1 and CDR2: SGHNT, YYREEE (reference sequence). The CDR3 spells CASSLGQGLLQETQYF. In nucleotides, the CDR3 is TGTGCCAGCAGCTTGGGACAGGGGCTATTACAAGAGACCCAGTACTTC.

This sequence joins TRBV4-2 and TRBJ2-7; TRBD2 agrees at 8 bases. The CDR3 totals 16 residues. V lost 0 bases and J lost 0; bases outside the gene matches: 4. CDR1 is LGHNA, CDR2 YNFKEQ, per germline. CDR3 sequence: CASSQDFSGNSYEQYF. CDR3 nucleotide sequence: TGTGCCAGCAGCCAAGATTTTAGCGGGAACTCCTACGAGCAGTACTTC.

The DNA for the CDR3 is TGTGCCAGCAGCGTAGGAGGGACAGGGTTGTTCAACGAGCAGTACTTC. The encoded protein is CASSVGGTGLFNEQYF. The V and J genes are TRBV9 and TRBJ2-7, with 9 bases aligning to TRBD1. The V and J ends lost 0 bases and 5 bases, in that order; junction bases with no gene match: 9. Germline CDR1 is SGDLS and CDR2 is YYNGEE. The CDR3 has 16 residues.

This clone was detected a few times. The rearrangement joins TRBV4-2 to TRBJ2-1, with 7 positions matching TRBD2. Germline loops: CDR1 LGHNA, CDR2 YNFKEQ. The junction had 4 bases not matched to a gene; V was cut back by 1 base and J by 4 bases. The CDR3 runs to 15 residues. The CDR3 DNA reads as TGTGCCAGCAGCCAAGTTCGCGGGGGTTACAATGAGCAGTTCTTC. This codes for CASSQVRGGYNEQFF.

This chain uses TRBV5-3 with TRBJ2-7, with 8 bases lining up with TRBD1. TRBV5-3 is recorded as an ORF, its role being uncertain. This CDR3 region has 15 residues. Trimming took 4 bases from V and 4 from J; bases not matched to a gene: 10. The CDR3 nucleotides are TGTGCCAGAAGCCAAGTCCGGGACAGGTCATACGAGCAGTACTTC. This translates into CARSQVRDRSYEQYF.

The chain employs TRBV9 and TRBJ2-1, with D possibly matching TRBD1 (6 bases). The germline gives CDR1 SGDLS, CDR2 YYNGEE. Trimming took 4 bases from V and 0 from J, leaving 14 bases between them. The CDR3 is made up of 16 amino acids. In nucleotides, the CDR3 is TGTGCCAGCAGCCTACGACAGGTCGTCTCCTACAATGAGCAGTTCTTC. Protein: CASSLRQVVSYNEQFF.

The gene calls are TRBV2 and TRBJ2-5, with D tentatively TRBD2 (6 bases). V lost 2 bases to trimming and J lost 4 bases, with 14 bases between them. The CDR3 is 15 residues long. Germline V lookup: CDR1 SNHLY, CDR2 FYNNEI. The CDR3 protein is CASSETPMEGETQYF. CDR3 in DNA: TGTGCCAGCAGTGAAACTCCGATGGAGGGAGAGACCCAGTACTTC.